These 31 T cell receptor beta chains were sequenced from one sample in a study of T cell responses to AZD1222 COVID-19 vaccine. Using immunoSEQ multiplex PCR, the repertoire was profiled, and TCRdb retains in-frame clones only, with some absent. There are 100,000 or so clones in the sample; 70% to 90% occur only once, and less than 3.5% lies in the top ten. Specimen: peripheral blood, collected on day 0 of AZD1222 vaccination. These receptors originate from an adult in good health.

The chain links TRBV3-1 (or the pseudogene TRBV3-2) to TRBJ2-2; 12 bases are shared with TRBD2. The trim removed 2 bases at V and 3 bases at J, leaving 7 bases unmatched. Germline V gene lookup returns CDR1 LGHDT and CDR2 YNNKEL (reference sequence). The CDR3 length is 18 residues. The CDR3, as DNA: TGTGCCAGCAGCCAATCTAGCGGGGGGGCCTCGCACACCGGGGAGCTGTTTTTT. Its protein product is CASSQSSGGASHTGELFF.

Turning to this clone: The sample holds other DNA sequences that translate to the same CDR3. The chain carries TRBV4-3 and TRBJ1-4; D is ambiguous. The CDR3 is made up of 13 amino acids. With 0 bases removed from V and 5 bases from J, the gap between germline ends came to 4 bases. Germline CDR1 and CDR2: LGHNA and YSLEER. In nucleotides, the CDR3 is TGCGCCAGCAGCCAAGATAGAAATGAAAAACTGTTTTTT. It specifies CASSQDRNEKLFF.

The chain has TRBV5-4 and TRBJ1-1; tentatively, D is TRBD1 (5 bases). Trimming took 0 bases from V and 2 from J, leaving 8 bases between them. The CDR3 length is 14 residues. Germline assignment: CDR1 SGHNT and CDR2 YYREEE (reference sequence). The CDR3 DNA reads as TGTGCCAGCAGCTTGGACGGGGGTAACACTGAAGCTTTCTTT. Residues: CASSLDGGNTEAFF.

The J gene is TRBJ1-1, the V gene TRBV6-5; maybe TRBD1 (6 bases). The ends were cut back, 0 bases at V and 4 bases at J, with 12 bases in the middle. From germline, CDR1 is MNHEY and CDR2 SVGAGI. The CDR3 is 15 amino acids. CDR3 region: CASSYSRTAGTEAFF. Here the CDR3 DNA reads TGTGCCAGCAGTTACTCCCGGACAGCCGGCACTGAAGCTTTCTTT.

The chain is built from TRBV25-1 and TRBJ1-5; D gene unclear. Germline assignment: CDR1 MGHDK and CDR2 SYGVNS. V lost 4 bases and J 3 bases, leaving 7 bases between the germline ends. The CDR3 contains 13 residues. DNA of the CDR3: TGTGCCAGCAGTGGCCGGTTCAATCAGCCCCAGCATTTT. Protein: CASSGRFNQPQHF.

The chain links TRBV27 to TRBJ1-1, with D unclear. This CDR3 is 14 amino acids long. The germline CDR1 and CDR2 sequences are MNHEY and SMNVEV (reference sequence). V was trimmed by 2 bases and J by 1 base, leaving 8 bases between them. CDR3: CASSLGVANTEAFF. The CDR3 bases are TGTGCCAGCAGTTTAGGGGTCGCGAACACTGAAGCTTTCTTT.

This chain uses TRBV5-1 with TRBJ2-1; 7 positions match TRBD2. V trimming: 5 bases; J trimming: 3 bases; junction bases outside the gene matches: 11. Per the germline V gene, CDR1 is SGHRS and CDR2 is YFSETQ. This CDR3 has 16 residues. For the CDR3, the DNA is TGCGCCAGCAGTCTACCTCTACCGGGGGGCTACAATGAGCAGTTCTTC. Amino acids: CASSLPLPGGYNEQFF.

The gene calls are TRBV2 and TRBJ1-6; a possible D gene is TRBD1 (6 bases). The V end lost 0 bases, the J end lost 9 bases, and 15 bases lay between the germline ends. The CDR3 runs 16 residues. The V gene's germline CDR1 is SNHLY and CDR2 FYNNEI. CDR3 in DNA: TGTGCCAGCAGTGAAGCCGGTAGGGGGGCGGCTTCACCCCTCCACTTT. As protein: CASSEAGRGAASPLHF.

The chain couples TRBV7-8 to TRBJ2-1; 8 bases agree with TRBD2. V shed 6 bases, J shed 6 bases, and the junction held 10 bases outside the gene matches. Germline loops: CDR1 SGHVS, CDR2 FQNEAQ. The CDR3 has 15 amino acids. The CDR3 coding sequence is TGTGCCAGCAGTCCTCCCGGGACTAGTTCCAATGAGCAGTTCTTC. Translated: CASSPPGTSSNEQFF.

This clone was counted once. The chain carries TRBV7-8 and TRBJ1-2; a weak D match, TRBD1 (6 bases). V was shortened by 1 base and J by 5 bases, with 29 bases between the two germline ends. The CDR3 is made up of 20 amino acids. Germline-derived CDR1 and CDR2 are SGHVS and FQNEAQ. The CDR3 bases are TGTGCCAGCAGCTTAGGCCGCGGGGGGGACAACAGGGACGGAGAGTATGGCTACACCTTC. It specifies CASSLGRGGDNRDGEYGYTF.

V usage is TRBV10-3 and J usage is TRBJ1-3; D perhaps matches TRBD1 (5 bases). CDR1 and CDR2 (germline): ENHRY, SYGVKD. Between the trimmed V and J ends, which lost 3 bases and 4 bases, there was a span of 13 bases. This CDR3 contains 15 residues. The CDR3 loop is CAISDRARAGNTIYF. As DNA, the CDR3 is TGTGCCATCAGTGACAGGGCGCGTGCGGGAAACACCATATATTTT.

The V gene is TRBV6-1, the J gene TRBJ1-2; no reliable D call. Germline loops: CDR1 MNHNS, CDR2 SASEGT. The CDR3 loop spans 13 amino acids. Deletions cut 3 bases from V and 4 bases from J, with 9 bases between. The CDR3 DNA reads TGTGCCAGCAGTGAGCCGGGCAGCTATGGCTACACCTTC. This codes for CASSEPGSYGYTF.

The chain employs TRBV19 and TRBJ1-2, with TRBD1 identical over 9 bases. This CDR3 is 14 amino acids long. Germline assignment: CDR1 LNHDA and CDR2 SQIVND (reference sequence). V was clipped by 5 bases and J by 7 bases; unmatched bases: 8. The CDR3 nucleotides read TGTGCCAGTAGTCCACAGGGGGCTTTAGGTGGCTACACCTTC. Translated: CASSPQGALGGYTF.

This clone showed up just once. V gene TRBV5-1 combines with J gene TRBJ2-5; D perhaps matches TRBD2 (7 bases). V lost 1 base and J 4 bases, leaving 17 bases between the germline ends. This CDR3 is 16 amino acids long. Germline-derived CDR1 and CDR2 are SGHRS and YFSETQ. The CDR3 sequence: CASSLSYGGARETQYF. CDR3 bases: TGCGCCAGCAGCTTGTCCTATGGGGGGGCCAGAGAGACCCAGTACTTC.

The chain recombines TRBV6-8 with TRBJ2-7; maybe TRBD2 (6 bases). The CDR3 runs to 14 residues. In germline, CDR1 is MNHGY, CDR2 SAAAGT. V was cut by 5 bases and J by 5 bases, with 16 bases left in between. CDR3 sequence reads: CASSGAGPSDEQYV. CDR3 coding DNA: TGTGCCAGCAGTGGAGCGGGCCCTTCGGACGAGCAGTACGTC.

The chain carries TRBV6-5 and TRBJ2-7, with D possibly being TRBD1 or TRBD2 (5 bases each). The length of the CDR3 is 13 residues. Trimming took off 8 bases at V and 4 bases at J, with 15 bases between the two ends. Germline V CDR1 and CDR2: MNHEY, SVGAGI. CDR3 sequence reads: CASAAGEGYEQYV. The DNA of the CDR3 is TGTGCCAGCGCTGCTGGAGAGGGGTACGAGCAGTACGTC.

The genes are TRBV19 and TRBJ1-5, with D uncertain. Per germline, CDR1 LNHDA and CDR2 SQIVND (reference sequence). The CDR3 runs to 14 residues. The ends were cut back, 4 bases at V and 1 base at J, with 8 bases in the middle. CDR3 residues: CASSRQVSNQPQHF. The CDR3 region has the DNA TGTGCCAGTAGTAGGCAAGTAAGCAATCAGCCCCAGCATTTT. Complete variable domain (other parts from reference TRBV19 and TRBJ1-5): DGGITQSPKYLFRKEGQNVTLSCEQNLNHDAMYWYRQDPGQGLRLIYYSQIVNDFQKGDIAEGYSVSREKKESFPLTVTSAQKNPTAFYLCASSRQVSNQPQHFGDGTRLSIL.

This chain links TRBV2 with TRBJ2-3, with 10 bases identical to TRBD2. V lost 3 bases and J lost 1; bases outside the gene matches: 4. This CDR3 is 16 amino acids long. CDR1 and CDR2 from the germline V gene are SNHLY and FYNNEI. The CDR3 loop is CASSDGLAGGTDTQYF. CDR3 nucleotides: TGTGCCAGCAGTGACGGCCTAGCGGGGGGCACAGATACGCAGTATTTT.

The chain couples TRBV9 to TRBJ1-2, with a weak D call TRBD1 (5 bases). CDR1 and CDR2 (germline): SGDLS, YYNGEE. Trimming removed 4 bases from V and 8 bases from J, with 15 bases in between. The CDR3 length is 13 residues. CDR3 DNA: TGTGCCAGCAGCACCGAGGACACTCAAGGCTACACCTTC. Translating gives CASSTEDTQGYTF.

The chain is built from TRBV9 and TRBJ2-7; D perhaps matches TRBD1 (5 bases). Trimming left V 0 bases short and J 2 bases short, with 9 bases between. Germline loops: CDR1 SGDLS, CDR2 YYNGEE. The CDR3 spans 14 residues. CDR3 loop: CASSVAGPTYEQYF. The CDR3 DNA follows: TGTGCCAGCAGCGTAGCAGGGCCTACCTACGAGCAGTACTTC.

A note on this clone: The CDR3 ends on some other residue instead of the conserved phenylalanine or tryptophan, so this is likely a read error. It is unclear where the CDR3 begins or ends on the DNA, so no DNA is shown, and the CDR3 is as TCRdb lists it. This chain uses TRBV11-2 with TRBJ2-7; the D call TRBD1 from the table was never checked on the DNA. In germline, CDR1 is SGHAT, CDR2 FQNNGV. The CDR3 length is 11 residues, termini included. The CDR3 protein is CASSLGTGGDP.

The chain is built from TRBV9 and TRBJ1-1, with D maybe TRBD1 (5 bases). The V and J ends lost 0 bases and 0 bases respectively, with 15 bases between them. This CDR3 comprises 17 residues. Germline assignment: CDR1 SGDLS and CDR2 YYNGEE. The CDR3 region has the DNA TGTGCCAGCAGCGTAGGACCGGGGGGACGGATGAACACTGAAGCTTTCTTT. As protein: CASSVGPGGRMNTEAFF.

The chain links TRBV10-3 to TRBJ1-1; 9 bases line up with TRBD1. V gave up 6 bases and J gave up 1 base; unmatched junction bases: 3. The CDR3 is 14 amino acids. Germline CDR1 ENHRY, CDR2 SYGVKD. The CDR3 bases are TGTGCCATCAGGGGGACAGGGAGGAACACTGAAGCTTTCTTT. Translating gives CAIRGTGRNTEAFF.

Of note for this clone: The junction and the germline gene differ at one end; a read error may be behind it. The J gene is TRBJ2-1, the V gene TRBV5-1; 12 bases agree with TRBD2. Germline lookup yields CDR1 SGHRS and CDR2 YFSETQ. The CDR3 runs to 15 residues. CDR3 DNA: TGTGCCAGCAGCTTCCTAGCGGGAGGGCCTGGTGAGCAGTTCTTC. Its translation is CASSFLAGGPGEQFF.

The rearrangement links TRBV5-5 to TRBJ2-5; 7 bases are shared with TRBD1. This CDR3 is 13 amino acids long. The germline V gene has CDR1 SGHKS and CDR2 YYEKEE (reference sequence). J was trimmed by 4 bases and V by 4 bases; bases with no gene match: 4. In nucleotides, the CDR3 is TGTGCCAGCAGCCCCCGGGACAGAGAGACCCAGTACTTC. Translating it yields CASSPRDRETQYF.

This clone has a single count. An end of the junction does not agree with germline; a read error may underlie this. V and J are TRBV5-1 and TRBJ2-3; tentative D call: TRBD2 (5 bases). The CDR3 is 16 amino acids. The germline CDR1 and CDR2 sequences are SGHRS and YFSETQ. CDR3 sequence reads: CASSLGSAGFTDTQYF. In nucleotides, the CDR3 is TGTGCCAGCAGCTTGGGGTCGGCGGGCTTCACAGATACGCAGTATTTT. The variable domain in full, completed from reference TRBV5-1 and TRBJ2-3, reads KAGVTQTPRYLIKTRGQQVTLSCSPISGHRSVSWYQQTPGQGLQFLFEYFSETQRNKGNFPGRFSGRQFSNSRSEMNVSTLELGDSALYLCASSLGSAGFTDTQYFGPGTRLTVL.

The chain couples TRBV10-1 to TRBJ2-5; a possible D gene is TRBD2 (6 bases). Trimming pared 2 bases from V and 5 bases from J, leaving 18 bases between. Germline lookup yields CDR1 WNHNN and CDR2 SYGVQD (reference sequence). The CDR3 has 16 amino acids. CDR3 in DNA: TGCGCCAGCAGTGAGGCCCGAGGGGAGGCCGGGGAGACCCAGTACTTC. Translated: CASSEARGEAGETQYF.

The chain is built from TRBV11-3 and TRBJ2-5; no clear D gene. Per the germline V gene, CDR1 is SGHNT and CDR2 is YENEEA. Trimming cost V 4 bases and J 5 bases, with 17 bases left between them. The CDR3 loop spans 15 amino acids. The CDR3 is CASSSRTAGGETQYF. The CDR3, as DNA: TGTGCCAGCAGCTCGCGTACAGCTGGTGGCGAGACCCAGTACTTC.

The chain employs TRBV6-1 and TRBJ2-7, with 8 bases that match TRBD1. The junction had 5 bases not matched to a gene; V was cut back by 2 bases and J by 2 bases. The CDR3 covers 15 residues. CDR1 and CDR2 (germline): MNHNS, SASEGT. The CDR3 here is CASSELGQVTYEQYV. The CDR3 DNA reads as TGTGCCAGCAGTGAATTGGGACAGGTCACCTACGAGCAGTACGTC.

V usage is TRBV25-1 and J usage is TRBJ2-1; D is possibly TRBD1 or TRBD2 (5 bases each). The CDR3 runs 16 residues. The V end lost 3 bases, the J end lost 2 bases, and 14 bases lay between the germline ends. Looked up from germline, CDR1 is MGHDK and CDR2 is SYGVNS. The CDR3 coding sequence is TGTGCCAGCAGTGATATCTCCGGGGCCACCTACAATGAGCAGTTCTTC. Amino acid sequence: CASSDISGATYNEQFF.

The CDR3 sequence is CASSPGSNQPQHF. DNA for the CDR3: TGTGCCAGCAGCCCAGGTAGCAATCAGCCCCAGCATTTT. The chain combines TRBV11-1 with TRBJ1-5; D is ambiguous. Looked up from germline, CDR1 is SGHAT and CDR2 is FQDESV (reference sequence). Trimming stripped 5 bases from V and 0 bases from J, with 5 bases between. The CDR3 is 13 amino acids.